This TCR beta chain was captured in a study of cytomegalovirus exposure and HLA in healthy donors. Measured with immunoSEQ multiplex PCR; TCRdb has only the in-frame clones, and not every one. This sample has over 85,000 clones, with approximately 89% found just once. Germline CDR1 reads SGHTA; CDR2 reads FQGNSA. J gave up 13 bases and V 2 bases, and 6 bases lay outside the gene matches. The CDR3 is 14 residues long. The receptor was isolated from a woman aged 18-29 years in good health and CMV-seronegative. This chain uses TRBV7-2 with TRBJ2-5; 14 positions agree with TRBD2. Specimen: PBMCs. CDR3 DNA: TGTGCCAGCAGCTTAAGACTAGCGGGGGGGGTTTTGTACTTC. Protein sequence: CASSLRLAGGVLYF.